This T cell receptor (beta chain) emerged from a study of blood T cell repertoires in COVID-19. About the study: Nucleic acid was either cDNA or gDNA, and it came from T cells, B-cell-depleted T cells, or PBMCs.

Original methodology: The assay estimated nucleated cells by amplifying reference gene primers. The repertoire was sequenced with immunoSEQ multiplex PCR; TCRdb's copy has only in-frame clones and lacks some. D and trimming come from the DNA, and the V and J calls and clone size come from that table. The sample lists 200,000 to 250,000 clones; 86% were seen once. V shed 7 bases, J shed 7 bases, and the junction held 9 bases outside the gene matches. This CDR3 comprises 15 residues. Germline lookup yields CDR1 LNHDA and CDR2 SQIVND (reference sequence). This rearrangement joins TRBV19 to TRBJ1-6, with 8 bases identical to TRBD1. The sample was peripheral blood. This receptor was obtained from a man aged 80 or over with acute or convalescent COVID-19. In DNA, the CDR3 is TGTGCCAGTACCGACCGGACAGGGTCGAATTCACCCCTCCACTTT. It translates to CASTDRTGSNSPLHF. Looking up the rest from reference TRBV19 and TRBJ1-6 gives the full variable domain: DGGITQSPKYLFRKEGQNVTLSCEQNLNHDAMYWYRQDPGQGLRLIYYSQIVNDFQKGDIAEGYSVSREKKESFPLTVTSAQKNPTAFYLCASTDRTGSNSPLHFGNGTRLTVT.